This T cell receptor (beta chain) emerged from a study of CD8 T cells in Susac syndrome. The RNA input was about 0.45 to 1 ug, and it was reverse transcribed with random hexamers. TCRdb ran MiXCR on the immunoSEQ multiplex PCR reads and lists one entry per CDR3 protein. The data show 170,000 or so distinct CDR3 sequences, under 95% seen once. The V end was cut by 5 bases, the J end by 6 bases, with 13 bases between. The CDR3 has 13 amino acids. In blood CD8+ and CD4+ T cells, TCR beta underwent sequencing. In contrast to the negatively isolated CD8+ and CD4+ T cells, TEMRA cells were FACS-enriched. The sequence was obtained from a human donor with multiple sclerosis. The chain uses TRBV12-3 or TRBV12-4 and TRBJ1-1; D is uncertain. Specimen: CD4+ T cells from PBMCs. CDR3 sequence: CASSPRIEAEAFF. The CDR3 coding sequence is TGTGCCAGCAGTCCGAGAATAGAGGCTGAAGCTTTCTTT.